The present T cell receptor beta chain was sequenced within a study of OX40 agonist ivuxolimab in advanced cancers. Study information: At doses from 0.01 to 10 mg/kg, patients were given intravenous ivuxolimab every 2 weeks. Checkpoint inhibitors had been given previously to 40% of patients. Three patients had partial responses: one hepatocellular carcinoma, two cutaneous melanoma.

The CDR3 has 13 amino acids. The V end was cut by 0 bases, the J end by 4 bases, with 6 bases between. Germline values: CDR1 MNHEY, CDR2 SVGAGI. Comment on this clone: No antigen is known for it.

Only in-frame clones appear in the TCRdb table, and some are missing; sequencing was by immunoSEQ multiplex PCR. The table shows tens of thousands of clones, with 86% occurring only once. Points from the study as a whole: On average, a greater number of expanded clones characterised CD8+ T cells relative to CD4+.

The rearrangement joins TRBV6-5 to TRBJ1-1; D unclear. The sequences come from CD4+ or CD8+ T cells sorted from blood, collected in a trial of the OX40 agonist ivuxolimab. The sequence was obtained from an adult with an advanced solid tumor such as melanoma, head and neck, liver or kidney cancer. The CDR3 DNA is TGTGCCAGCAGTTACTCCGAGGGCACTGAAGCTTTCTTT. It codes for CASSYSEGTEAFF.